These 17 T cell receptor beta chains were sequenced from one sample in a study of cytomegalovirus exposure and HLA in healthy donors. TCRdb's table, derived via immunoSEQ multiplex PCR, lists solely in-frame clones and lacks some. The repertoire holds 150,000 to 200,000 clones, with more than 75% as singletons. Input material: PBMCs. All receptors derive from a woman in her late teens or twenties in good health and CMV-seronegative.

CDR3 residues: CASSLIRAPQDEQFF. The CDR3 DNA sequence: TGCGCCAGCAGCTTGATCAGGGCACCTCAAGATGAGCAGTTCTTC. V gene TRBV5-1 combines with J gene TRBJ2-1; perhaps TRBD1 as D (5 bases). Germline-derived CDR1 and CDR2 are SGHRS and YFSETQ. V lost 1 base, J lost 8 bases, and 16 bases lay in between. This CDR3 spans 15 amino acids.

The chain links TRBV5-1 to TRBJ2-3; 8 bases match TRBD2. The CDR3 has 15 residues. V lost 5 bases and J lost 2; bases outside the gene matches: 7. The germline V gene encodes CDR1 SGHRS and CDR2 YFSETQ. In DNA form, the CDR3 reads TGCGCCAGCAGTCCGGGACTAGTAACCACAGATACGCAGTATTTT. Its translation is CASSPGLVTTDTQYF.

This chain joins TRBV21-1 and TRBJ1-1. TRBV21-1 is noted as a pseudogene. This CDR3 is 16 amino acids long. For the CDR3, the DNA is TGTGCCAGCAGCGGCGGGCAGACCCCCATGAACACTGAAGCTTTCTTT. Encoded protein: CASSGGQTPMNTEAFF.

V is TRBV7-3 and J is TRBJ1-2, with D unclear. The CDR3 covers 14 residues. Trimming pared 0 bases from V and 8 bases from J, leaving 13 bases between. Germline lookup yields CDR1 SGHTA and CDR2 FQGTGA. CDR3 protein: CASSLTGPGGGYTF. As DNA, the CDR3 is TGTGCCAGCAGCTTAACCGGGCCCGGCGGGGGCTACACCTTC.

V is TRBV9 and J is TRBJ2-2; no reliable D call. This CDR3 is built from 12 residues. Germline-derived CDR1 and CDR2 are SGDLS and YYNGEE. V lost 5 bases, J lost 7 bases, and 9 bases lay in between. CDR3 loop: CASRNSGGELFF. The CDR3 DNA is TGTGCCAGCAGAAATTCAGGCGGGGAGCTGTTTTTT.

The chain couples TRBV2 to TRBJ1-5, with 12 bases aligning to TRBD1. V lost 3 bases to trimming and J lost 5 bases; unmatched junction nucleotides: 5. Germline V gene sequence: CDR1 SNHLY, CDR2 FYNNEI. CDR3 length: 16 residues. The CDR3 protein is CASSEGTGGAYQPQHF. In DNA, the CDR3 is TGTGCCAGCAGTGAGGGGACAGGGGGCGCGTATCAGCCCCAGCATTTT.

In this sample, this clone turned up once. The CDR3 DNA follows: TGCGCCAGCAGCCAAGGGGACAGGGCGGTGACCGGGGAGCTGTTTTTT. This sequence encodes CASSQGDRAVTGELFF. The chain carries TRBV4-1 and TRBJ2-2; the match to TRBD1 covers 9 bases. The CDR3 sequence is 16 residues long. The germline CDR1 and CDR2 sequences are MGHRA and YSYEKL. V lost 1 base to trimming and J lost 5 bases; unmatched junction nucleotides: 5.

The chain couples TRBV2 to TRBJ1-4; maybe TRBD1 (6 bases). The germline V gene encodes CDR1 SNHLY and CDR2 FYNNEI. Trimming shortened V by 5 bases and J by 0 bases, and 13 bases separated the two germline ends. The CDR3 covers 16 residues. This chain's CDR3 is CASSRSGQTTNEKLFF. The DNA of the CDR3 is TGTGCCAGCAGTCGAAGCGGACAGACAACTAATGAAAAACTGTTTTTT.

This clone was seen a few times. This sequence joins TRBV4-1 and TRBJ1-2; maybe TRBD1 (6 bases). This CDR3 has 12 residues. Trimming stripped 8 bases from V and 4 bases from J, with 11 bases between. Germline CDR1 reads MGHRA; CDR2 reads YSYEKL. CDR3 nucleotides: TGCGCCAGCTCAGGGGATGTCTATGGCTACACCTTC. Translating gives CASSGDVYGYTF.

V usage is TRBV6-1 and J usage is TRBJ2-3, with 11 bases identical to TRBD2. The CDR3 consists of 15 residues. Germline V CDR1 and CDR2: MNHNS, SASEGT. V trimming: 5 bases; J trimming: 5 bases; junction bases outside the gene matches: 6. CDR3 sequence reads: CASSLTSGTLDTQYF. The CDR3, as DNA: TGTGCCAGCAGTCTGACTAGCGGGACTCTAGATACGCAGTATTTT.

The gene calls are TRBV5-1 and TRBJ1-1; D call uncertain. The V gene's germline CDR1 is SGHRS and CDR2 YFSETQ. V gave up 3 bases and J gave up 1 base, with 10 bases separating them. This CDR3 region has 14 residues. CDR3 DNA: TGCGCCAGCAGCTCACAGTGGTCGAACACTGAAGCTTTCTTT. It yields the protein CASSSQWSNTEAFF.

This chain connects TRBV19 to TRBJ2-2, with TRBD2 as a possible D gene (7 bases). Trimming shortened V by 2 bases and J by 1 base, and 11 bases separated the two germline ends. The CDR3 runs 16 residues. Germline lookup yields CDR1 LNHDA and CDR2 SQIVND (reference sequence). In DNA, the CDR3 is TGTGCCAGTAGTATAAGGGGGGGCCGGAACACCGGGGAGCTGTTTTTT. Amino acid sequence: CASSIRGGRNTGELFF.

The V gene is TRBV4-1, the J gene TRBJ2-1, with D perhaps TRBD2 (5 bases). V lost 4 bases, J lost 1 base, and 17 bases lay in between. This CDR3 region has 17 residues. The germline gives CDR1 MGHRA, CDR2 YSYEKL. The CDR3 spells CASSPPELRASYNEQFF. The CDR3 nucleotides are TGCGCCAGCAGCCCCCCAGAGTTGAGGGCATCCTACAATGAGCAGTTCTTC.

This chain connects TRBV10-1 to TRBJ2-1, with D possibly TRBD1 on 5 matching bases. Between the trimmed V and J ends, which lost 0 bases and 1 base, there was a span of 19 bases. The CDR3 extends over 19 amino acids. Germline assignment: CDR1 WNHNN and CDR2 SYGVQD (reference sequence). The CDR3 nucleotides read TGCGCCAGCAGTGAGTCTAGCCAGGGTGGGTTAGTATCCTACAATGAGCAGTTCTTC. Translated, it gives CASSESSQGGLVSYNEQFF.

This chain connects TRBV27 to TRBJ1-5; 7 bases are shared with TRBD1. Germline V gene data show CDR1 as MNHEY and CDR2 as SMNVEV (reference sequence). The CDR3 loop spans 14 amino acids. V lost 6 bases to trimming and J lost 1 base; unmatched junction nucleotides: 3. This chain's CDR3 is CASRQGISNQPQHF. CDR3 nucleotides: TGTGCCAGCAGACAGGGGATCAGCAATCAGCCCCAGCATTTT.

The chain combines TRBV13 with TRBJ2-1, with D maybe TRBD2 (5 bases). The CDR3 spans 15 residues. Germline V gene lookup returns CDR1 PRHDT and CDR2 FYEKMQ (reference sequence). V was cut by 4 bases and J by 5 bases, with 15 bases left in between. The CDR3 region has the DNA TGTGCCAGCAGCTCCTTAGGGAGTTTCAACAATGAGCAGTTCTTC. This translates into CASSSLGSFNNEQFF.

This rearrangement joins TRBV18 to TRBJ1-5; 8 nucleotides line up with TRBD1. Germline CDR1 KGHSH, CDR2 LQKENI. V lost 3 bases to trimming and J lost 6 bases; unmatched junction nucleotides: 4. The CDR3 length is 14 residues. The CDR3, as DNA: TGTGCCAGCTCACCCGGACAGGGCAGTCAGCCCCAGCATTTT. This codes for CASSPGQGSQPQHF.